Included here is one T cell receptor (beta chain) sequence, with context. This sample stems from a study of shared clonotypes between healthy human individuals. The data were produced by immunoSEQ multiplex PCR, yet TCRdb's version contains in-frame clones alone and is incomplete. The sample lists about 380,000 clones, roughly 96% seen once, with approximately 0.32% in the top ten. CDR3 length: 14 residues. V lost 2 bases to trimming and J lost 5 bases, with 14 bases between them. Germline CDR1 is SGHRS and CDR2 is YFSETQ. This chain connects TRBV5-1 to TRBJ2-7, with TRBD1 as a possible D gene (7 bases). This TCR was sampled from a man aged 30 to 39 in good health. The source material was memory CD8+ T cells sorted from blood. Indicated subset: CD45RO+ cells pooled with CCR7-negative TemRA cells. CDR3 residues: CASSLQGTYDEQYF. The CDR3 DNA follows: TGCGCCAGCAGCTTACAGGGGACTTATGACGAGCAGTACTTC.